Following are 10 T cell receptor beta chains from one sample sequenced in a study of tumor-infiltrating lymphocytes in localized non-small cell lung cancer. This table comes from immunoSEQ multiplex PCR, and its TCRdb copy is limited to in-frame clones, with some not included. Among over 10,000 clones listed, 65% to 75% were seen once. The sequenced material came from uninvolved lung tissue not adjacent to the tumor. The receptors were sampled from a human donor with non-small cell lung cancer.

The J gene is TRBJ2-3, the V gene TRBV11-2; perhaps TRBD2 as D (5 bases). Trimming took 1 base from V and 8 from J, leaving 10 bases between them. CDR3 length: 13 residues. CDR1 is SGHAT, CDR2 FQNNGV, per germline. DNA of the CDR3: TGTGCCAGCAGCTTAGGGGAAGCGGTTACGCAGTATTTT. Translating it yields CASSLGEAVTQYF.

The chain joins TRBV18 to TRBJ2-5; D might be TRBD1 (6 bases). V was clipped by 0 bases and J by 1 base, with 9 bases between them. The CDR3 is 15 residues long. Germline V gene data show CDR1 as KGHSH and CDR2 as LQKENI. The CDR3 region has the DNA TGTGCCAGCTCACCACCGTGGGGGCTCCAAGAGACCCAGTACTTC. This encodes CASSPPWGLQETQYF. The full variable domain, in which reference TRBV18 and TRBJ2-5 provide the parts outside the CDR3, is NAGVMQNPRHLVRRRGQEARLRCSPMKGHSHVYWYRQLPEEGLKFMVYLQKENIIDESGMPKERFSAEFPKEGPSILRIQQVVRGDSAAYFCASSPPWGLQETQYFGPGTRLLVL.

This clone was detected a few times. This chain connects TRBV7-2 to TRBJ2-7, with D hard to call. Germline assignment: CDR1 SGHTA and CDR2 FQGNSA. The CDR3 runs to 14 residues. Deletions cut 2 bases from V and 6 bases from J, with 14 bases between. The CDR3 sequence is CASSLQPLDCEQYF. DNA of the CDR3: TGTGCCAGCAGCTTACAACCCCTCGACTGCGAGCAGTACTTC.

The chain combines TRBV7-9 with TRBJ2-7, with unresolved D. The CDR3 loop spans 14 amino acids. Germline V lookup: CDR1 SEHNR, CDR2 FQNEAQ (reference sequence). Trimming removed 5 bases at V and 1 base at J, with 12 bases between. CDR3 coding DNA: TGTGCCAGCAGCCCCGGTGGGCTATCCTACGAGCAGTACTTC. This encodes CASSPGGLSYEQYF.

The chain carries TRBV7-2 and TRBJ2-1, with 7 bases that match TRBD2. CDR1 is SGHTA and CDR2 is FQGNSA in the germline V gene. V lost 2 bases, J lost 3 bases, and 7 bases stayed unmatched. The CDR3 extends over 16 amino acids. CDR3 residues: CASSLSSRDYYNEQFF. CDR3 DNA sequence: TGTGCCAGCAGCTTATCGTCCCGGGACTACTACAATGAGCAGTTCTTC. The whole variable domain, remainder taken from reference TRBV7-2 and TRBJ2-1, is GAGVSQSPSNKVTEKGKDVELRCDPISGHTALYWYRQSLGQGLEFLIYFQGNSAPDKSGLPSDRFSAERTGGSVSTLTIQRTQQEDSAVYLCASSLSSRDYYNEQFFGPGTRLTVL.

Sample share makes this clone medium-sized. V gene TRBV20-1 combines with J gene TRBJ2-5; D gene uncertain. The CDR3 spans 10 residues. CDR1 is DFQATT, CDR2 SNEGSKA, per germline (reference sequence). Trimming cost V 3 bases and J 9 bases, with 8 bases left between them. Here the CDR3 reads CSARVAAQYF. The CDR3 nucleotides read TGCAGTGCTAGGGTCGCGGCCCAGTACTTC.

The rearrangement links TRBV6-5 to TRBJ2-3, with D unresolved. Trimming took 0 bases from V and 2 from J, leaving 3 bases between them. Per the germline V gene, CDR1 is MNHEY and CDR2 is SVGAGI. This CDR3 has 13 residues. Here the CDR3 DNA reads TGTGCCAGCAGTTACTCAATCACAGATACGCAGTATTTT. It translates to CASSYSITDTQYF.

About this clone itself: The same CDR3 is also encoded by other DNA sequences in this sample. The chain joins TRBV6-6 to TRBJ2-3, with D uncertain. This CDR3 has 15 residues. Trimming took off 0 bases at V and 1 base at J, with 8 bases between the two ends. Germline V CDR1 and CDR2: MNHNY, SVGAGI (reference sequence). The CDR3 spells CASSYSGGGTDTQYF. In DNA form, the CDR3 reads TGTGCCAGCAGTTACTCGGGCGGAGGCACAGATACGCAGTATTTT.

The gene calls are TRBV2 and TRBJ2-1, with D perhaps being TRBD1 or TRBD2 (6 bases each). Trimming took 1 base from V and 2 from J, leaving 12 bases between them. CDR1 is SNHLY and CDR2 is FYNNEI in the germline V gene. The CDR3 has 16 amino acids. In DNA, the CDR3 is TGTGCCAGCAGTGAAGTGGGGGGCCGCGCCTACAATGAGCAGTTCTTC. Translated, it gives CASSEVGGRAYNEQFF.

The chain has TRBV15 and TRBJ2-2, with no clear D. Germline CDR1 and CDR2: LNHNV and YYDKDF (reference sequence). The CDR3 sequence is 13 residues long. V lost 1 base and J lost 6, with 6 bases in between. CDR3 region: CATSRVGPGELFF. In DNA form, the CDR3 reads TGTGCCACCAGCAGAGTGGGTCCCGGGGAGCTGTTTTTT.